The 17 T cell receptor beta chains listed next were all sequenced from one sample in a study of cytomegalovirus exposure and HLA in healthy donors. Sequenced by immunoSEQ multiplex PCR; TCRdb stores in-frame clones only, minus some. This sample yields roughly 150,000 clones, of which 75% to 90% are seen a single time; 2% to 2.5% belongs to the top ten. What was sequenced was PBMCs. These receptors all come from a woman between 18 and 29 years old in good health and CMV-seronegative.

The genes are TRBV9 and TRBJ2-7; TRBD2 is a possible D gene (5 bases). CDR3 length equals 15 residues. V lost 1 base, J lost 0 bases, and 11 bases lay in between. Germline V gene sequence: CDR1 SGDLS, CDR2 YYNGEE. The chain's CDR3 is CASSVLPLASYEQYF. For the CDR3, the DNA is TGTGCCAGCAGCGTACTCCCCCTAGCCTCCTACGAGCAGTACTTC. Full variable domain (outside the CDR3, taken from reference TRBV9 and TRBJ2-7): DSGVTQTPKHLITATGQRVTLRCSPRSGDLSVYWYQQSLDQGLQFLIQYYNGEERAKGNILERFSAQQFPDLHSELNLSSLELGDSALYFCASSVLPLASYEQYFGPGTRLTVT.

V usage is TRBV6-4 and J usage is TRBJ2-2; D might be TRBD2 (5 bases). The ends were cut back, 3 bases at V and 4 bases at J, with 9 bases in the middle. Germline V gene sequence: CDR1 MRHNA, CDR2 SNTAGT. This CDR3 spans 14 amino acids. The CDR3 DNA reads as TGTGCCAGCAGTGAGGACTTCCGCACCGGGGAGCTGTTTTTT. Translating it yields CASSEDFRTGELFF.

The rearrangement uses TRBV4-3 and TRBJ2-3, with 8 bases that match TRBD2. The CDR3 is 16 residues long. V was clipped by 1 base and J by 2 bases; unmatched bases: 5. Germline V lookup: CDR1 LGHNA, CDR2 YSLEER. DNA for the CDR3: TGCGCCAGCAGCCAAGGGAGAGCGGGAGTCACAGATACGCAGTATTTT. As protein: CASSQGRAGVTDTQYF.

The chain couples TRBV29-1 to TRBJ1-2; 12 bases agree with TRBD1. Germline V CDR1 and CDR2: SQVTM, ANQGSEA. Trimming removed 8 bases from V and 3 bases from J; junction bases left unmatched: 16. This CDR3 is built from 17 residues. CDR3 loop: CSPRDRGLVHLYYGYTF. The CDR3 region has the DNA TGCAGCCCGAGGGACAGGGGGCTCGTTCATTTGTACTATGGCTACACCTTC.

This clone showed up just once. The J gene is TRBJ2-6, the V gene TRBV27, with 7 positions matching TRBD2. Per the germline V gene, CDR1 is MNHEY and CDR2 is SMNVEV (reference sequence). The trim removed 3 bases at V and 4 bases at J, leaving 12 bases unmatched. The CDR3 has 18 residues. The CDR3 bases are TGTGCCAGCAGTTTGGGAGGGGCGCGGCCCTCCGGGGCCAACGTCCTGACTTTC. Encoded protein: CASSLGGARPSGANVLTF.

V gene TRBV28 combines with J gene TRBJ2-5; 7 nucleotides match TRBD2. The trim removed 7 bases at V and 1 base at J, leaving 3 bases unmatched. The CDR3 runs 13 residues. Germline V gene data show CDR1 as MDHEN and CDR2 as SYDVKM. CDR3: CASTPGGQETQYF. The CDR3, as DNA: TGTGCCAGCACCCCGGGGGGCCAAGAGACCCAGTACTTC.

The chain has TRBV6-5 and TRBJ1-2, with 7 bases fitting TRBD1. The germline CDR1 and CDR2 sequences are MNHEY and SVGAGI. This CDR3 comprises 14 residues. V lost 2 bases, J lost 8 bases, and 8 bases stayed unmatched. CDR3 in amino acids: CASSYRGQVGGYTF. CDR3 DNA: TGTGCCAGCAGTTACAGAGGACAGGTGGGAGGCTACACCTTC.

This chain joins TRBV10-1 and TRBJ1-1; TRBD1 agrees at 10 bases. V was clipped by 2 bases and J by 3 bases; unmatched bases: 12. The germline gives CDR1 WNHNN, CDR2 SYGVQD (reference sequence). The CDR3 extends over 18 amino acids. This CDR3 is CASSERQGARVSDTEAFF. The DNA of the CDR3 is TGCGCCAGCAGTGAGAGACAGGGGGCTAGGGTTTCCGACACTGAAGCTTTCTTT.

The chain has TRBV15 and TRBJ1-2; 9 bases agree with TRBD1. Germline V lookup: CDR1 LNHNV, CDR2 YYDKDF (reference sequence). The CDR3 spans 15 residues. V lost 2 bases and J lost 5; bases outside the gene matches: 6. The CDR3 sequence is CATSRKQGASYGYTF. CDR3 bases: TGTGCCACCAGCAGAAAACAGGGGGCTAGTTATGGCTACACCTTC. Full variable domain (remainder filled in from reference TRBV15 and TRBJ1-2): DAMVIQNPRYQVTQFGKPVTLSCSQTLNHNVMYWYQQKSSQAPKLLFHYYDKDFNNEADTPDNFQSRRPNTSFCFLDIRSPGLGDTAMYLCATSRKQGASYGYTFGSGTRLTVV.

This chain connects TRBV27 to TRBJ2-4; D perhaps matches TRBD2 (5 bases). The length of the CDR3 is 16 residues. The germline V and J ends were trimmed by 7 bases and 5 bases, with 21 bases remaining between them. Germline V CDR1 and CDR2: MNHEY, SMNVEV (reference sequence). The CDR3 region is CASTHSARVGENIQYF. In DNA, the CDR3 is TGTGCCAGCACCCATTCTGCGCGGGTCGGGGAAAACATTCAGTACTTC.

V gene TRBV6-6 combines with J gene TRBJ2-7; 7 bases map to TRBD1. The V gene's germline CDR1 is MNHNY and CDR2 SVGAGI (reference sequence). Trimming removed 0 bases from V and 3 bases from J; junction bases left unmatched: 2. The CDR3 is made up of 14 amino acids. The DNA of the CDR3 is TGTGCCAGCAGTTACTCAGGACAGGACTACGAGCAGTACTTC. Encoded protein: CASSYSGQDYEQYF.

This chain links TRBV14 with TRBJ1-1; a weak D match, TRBD1 (5 bases). The CDR3 covers 14 residues. The germline gives CDR1 SGHDN, CDR2 FVKESK. With 0 bases removed from V and 5 bases from J, the gap between germline ends came to 10 bases. CDR3 sequence: CASSQEEQETEAFF. Written as DNA, the CDR3 is TGTGCCAGCAGCCAAGAAGAACAGGAGACTGAAGCTTTCTTT.

This chain links TRBV19 with TRBJ1-1, with 7 nucleotides matching TRBD1. Germline CDR1 and CDR2: LNHDA and SQIVND (reference sequence). This CDR3 has 13 amino acids. The V segment lost 8 bases and the J segment 2 bases; nucleotides outside the gene matches: 5. The CDR3 loop reads CASEGTANTEAFF. The CDR3, as DNA: TGTGCCAGTGAAGGGACAGCTAACACTGAAGCTTTCTTT.

The rearrangement links TRBV6-5 to TRBJ1-6, with 7 bases matching TRBD1. Germline V gene data show CDR1 as MNHEY and CDR2 as SVGAGI. The junction had 13 bases not matched to a gene; V was cut back by 4 bases and J by 10 bases. There are 16 residues in the CDR3. CDR3 sequence (DNA): TGTGCCAGCAGTTCCGACAGGGAGAGGCTGGCGTCACCCCTCCACTTT. Its protein is CASSSDRERLASPLHF.

This clone was seen only a few times. The chain recombines TRBV13 with TRBJ2-7; 11 bases are a match to TRBD2. Germline CDR1 and CDR2: PRHDT and FYEKMQ (reference sequence). Unmatched junction bases numbered 8, after V lost 5 bases and J lost 2 bases. This CDR3 has 16 residues. The CDR3 reads CASSHPTSGRTYEQYF. The CDR3 DNA is TGTGCCAGCAGCCACCCAACTAGCGGGAGAACCTACGAGCAGTACTTC. The variable domain in full, with the rest retrieved from reference TRBV13 and TRBJ2-7, is AAGVIQSPRHLIKEKRETATLKCYPIPRHDTVYWYQQGPGQDPQFLISFYEKMQSDKGSIPDRFSAQQFSDYHSELNMSSLELGDSALYFCASSHPTSGRTYEQYFGPGTRLTVT.

The V call is TRBV10-3, the J call TRBJ1-2, with D possibly being TRBD1 (5 bases). Trimming took 3 bases from V and 4 from J, leaving 12 bases between them. Germline V gene data show CDR1 as ENHRY and CDR2 as SYGVKD. This CDR3 is built from 14 residues. The CDR3 reads CAISDRAELYGYTF. The CDR3 DNA follows: TGTGCCATCAGTGACAGGGCGGAACTCTATGGCTACACCTTC.

This clone was seen a handful of times. The chain couples TRBV27 to TRBJ1-6; the D gene is possibly TRBD1 (5 bases). Trimming left V 3 bases short and J 7 bases short, with 7 bases between. Germline V gene data show CDR1 as MNHEY and CDR2 as SMNVEV (reference sequence). The CDR3 has 13 residues. The CDR3 spells CASSFQGNSPLHF. Here the CDR3 DNA reads TGTGCCAGCAGTTTTCAGGGAAATTCACCCCTCCACTTT.